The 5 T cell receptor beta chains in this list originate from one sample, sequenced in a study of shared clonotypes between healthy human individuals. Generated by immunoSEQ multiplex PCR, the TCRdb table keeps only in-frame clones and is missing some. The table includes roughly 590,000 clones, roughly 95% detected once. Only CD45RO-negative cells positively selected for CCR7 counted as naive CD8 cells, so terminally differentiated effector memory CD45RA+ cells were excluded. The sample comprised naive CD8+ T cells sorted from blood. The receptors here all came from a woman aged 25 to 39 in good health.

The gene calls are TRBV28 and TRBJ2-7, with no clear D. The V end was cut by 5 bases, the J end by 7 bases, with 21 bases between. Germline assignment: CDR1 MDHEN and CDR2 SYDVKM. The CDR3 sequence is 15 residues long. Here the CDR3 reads CASSPGHHQIGEQYF. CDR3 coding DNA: TGTGCCAGCAGTCCCGGGCATCATCAAATCGGGGAGCAGTACTTC.

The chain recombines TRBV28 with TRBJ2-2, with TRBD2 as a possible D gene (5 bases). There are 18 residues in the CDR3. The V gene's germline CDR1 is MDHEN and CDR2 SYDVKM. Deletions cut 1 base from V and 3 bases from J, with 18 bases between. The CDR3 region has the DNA TGTGCCAGCAGTTTATTAGGGAGCGAACTTACATACACCGGGGAGCTGTTTTTT. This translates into CASSLLGSELTYTGELFF.

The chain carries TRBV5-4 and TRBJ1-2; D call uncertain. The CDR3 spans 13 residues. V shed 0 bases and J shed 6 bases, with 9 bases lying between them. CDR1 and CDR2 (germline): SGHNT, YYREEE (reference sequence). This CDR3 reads CASSLELSDGYTF. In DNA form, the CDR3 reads TGTGCCAGCAGCTTGGAGCTGTCGGATGGCTACACCTTC.

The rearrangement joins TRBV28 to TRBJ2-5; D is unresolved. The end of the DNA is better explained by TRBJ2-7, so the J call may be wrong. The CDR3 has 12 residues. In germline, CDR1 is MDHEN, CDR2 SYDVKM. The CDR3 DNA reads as TGTGCCAGCAGAGGACCTACTCACGAGCAGTACTTC. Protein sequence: CASRGPTHEQYF.

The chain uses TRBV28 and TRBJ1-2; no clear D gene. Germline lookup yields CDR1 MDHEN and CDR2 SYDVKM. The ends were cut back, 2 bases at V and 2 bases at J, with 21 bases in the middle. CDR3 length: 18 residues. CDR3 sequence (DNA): TGTGCCAGCAGTTTACGGTCGACGGACTTCGCGAAAAACTATGGCTACACCTTC. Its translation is CASSLRSTDFAKNYGYTF.